Included here is one T cell receptor (beta chain) sequence, with context. There is no known antigen for this receptor. Base qualities were left out, and no much larger clone turns up one base away. This sample is drawn from a study of CD8 T cells in Susac syndrome (dated by TCRdb to the late 2010s). Regarding the research as a whole: Repertoire sequencing was used to test whether CD8+ T cell activation and differentiation in Susac syndrome was antigen driven.

Peripheral blood CD8+ and CD4+ T cells from healthy donors, Susac syndrome patients and multiple sclerosis patients were profiled by high-throughput TCR beta sequencing. The healthy donors served as controls matched for age and sex. CD8+ TEMRA cells were enriched by FACS, while bulk CD8+ and CD4+ T cells were purified by magnetic negative isolation. Blood was drawn into EDTA tubes, processed within 24 hours, and PBMCs were isolated by density gradient centrifugation. PBMCs destined for TCR sequencing were cryopreserved in liquid nitrogen and later thawed in a 37 °C water bath. The sorted or isolated CD4+, CD8+ and CD8+ TEMRA cells reached a purity of at least 90%. General conclusions and limits of the study: The study acknowledged that relatively few individuals were included in the TCR sequencing and HLA analysis.

RNA was extracted using the RNeasy kit, and roughly 0.45 to 1 ug of the RNA was reverse transcribed with random hexamers. The immunoSEQ multiplex PCR assay, covering 54 Vbeta and 13 Jbeta segments, was used to amplify TCR beta CDR3 regions. PCR amplification bias was corrected by using a synthetic template baseline for primer optimization and computational correction. Per the source publication's procedure: Reads were assigned to V, D and J genes according to IMGT and analyzed in immunoSEQ Analyzer, with only productive sequences retained. Clonality was calculated as one minus the Shannon entropy normalized by log2 of the number of productive unique sequences. For each patient and control, public and private clones were evaluated among the 100 most prevalent clones. Susac-specific clones were defined as absent from healthy and MS cohorts, over a thousand published viral clones and other ImmuneACCESS disease sequences. In TCRdb, the public reads were trimmed at Q25 with fastp and aligned with MiXCR, with productive beta chains retained. When rows share a CDR3 protein, they turn into one entry using the most common DNA and genes. It is TCRdb's table, rather than the study itself, that gives the V and J calls and clone size. The sample profile shows 95,000 to 150,000 distinct CDR3 sequences; around 94% of them were found once. Of the sample, around 0.087% falls within the top ten clones.

The germline V gene sets CDR1 to KGHSH and CDR2 to LQKENI. Including the terminal cysteine and phenylalanine, the CDR3 comprises 17 residues. Kept here is only the CDR3 DNA, which spans 51 bases and is read in frame from base 1. Ends trimmed: V by 0 bases, J by 9 bases; bases unmatched to a gene: 13. The chain links TRBV18 with TRBJ2-1, with TRBD2 matching 8 junction bases. This receptor was identified in a human donor in good health. The sample taken for sequencing was CD4+ T cells from PBMCs. The CDR3 region reads CASSPPMVAGSRGEQFF. The nucleotide sequence is given as TGTGCCAGCTCACCACCGATGGTAGCGGGGAGTCGGGGTGAGCAGTTCTTC.